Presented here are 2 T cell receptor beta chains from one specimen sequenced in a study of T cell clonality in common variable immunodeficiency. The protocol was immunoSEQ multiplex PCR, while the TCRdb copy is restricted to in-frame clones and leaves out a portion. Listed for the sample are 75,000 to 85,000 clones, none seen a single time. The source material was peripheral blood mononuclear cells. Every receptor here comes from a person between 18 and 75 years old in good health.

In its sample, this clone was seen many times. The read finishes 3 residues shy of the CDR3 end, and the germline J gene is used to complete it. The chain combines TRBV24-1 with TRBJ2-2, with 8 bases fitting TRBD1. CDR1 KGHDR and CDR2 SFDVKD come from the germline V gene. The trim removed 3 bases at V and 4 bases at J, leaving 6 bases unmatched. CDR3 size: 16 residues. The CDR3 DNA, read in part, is TGTGCCACCAGTGATCGACGACAGGGGTCCACCGGGGAG. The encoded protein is CATSDRRQGSTGE. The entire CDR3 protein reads CATSDRRQGSTGELFF.

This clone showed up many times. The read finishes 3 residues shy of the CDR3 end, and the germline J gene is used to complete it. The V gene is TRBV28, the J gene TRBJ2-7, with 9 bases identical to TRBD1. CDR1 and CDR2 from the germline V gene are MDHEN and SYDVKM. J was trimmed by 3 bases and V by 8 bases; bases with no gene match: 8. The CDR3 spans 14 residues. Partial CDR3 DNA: TGTGCCAGCTTCACCGGGACAGGGTACTACGAG. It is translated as CASFTGTGYYE. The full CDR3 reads CASFTGTGYYEQYF.